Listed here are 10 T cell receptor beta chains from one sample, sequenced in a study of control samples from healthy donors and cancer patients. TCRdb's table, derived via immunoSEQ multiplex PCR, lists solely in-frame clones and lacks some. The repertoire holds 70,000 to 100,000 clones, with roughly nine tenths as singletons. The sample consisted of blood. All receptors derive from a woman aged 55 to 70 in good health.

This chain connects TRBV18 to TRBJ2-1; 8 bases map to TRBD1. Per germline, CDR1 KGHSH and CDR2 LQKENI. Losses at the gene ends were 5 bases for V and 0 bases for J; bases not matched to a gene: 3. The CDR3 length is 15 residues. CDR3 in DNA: TGTGCCAGCTCATCTACAGGGGGCTCCTACAATGAGCAGTTCTTC. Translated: CASSSTGGSYNEQFF.

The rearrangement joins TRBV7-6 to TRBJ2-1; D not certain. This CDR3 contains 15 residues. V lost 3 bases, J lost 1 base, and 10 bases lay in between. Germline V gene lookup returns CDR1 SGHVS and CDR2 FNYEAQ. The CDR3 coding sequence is TGTGCCAGCAGCTTTTCCGGGCCATCCTACAATGAGCAGTTCTTC. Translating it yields CASSFSGPSYNEQFF.

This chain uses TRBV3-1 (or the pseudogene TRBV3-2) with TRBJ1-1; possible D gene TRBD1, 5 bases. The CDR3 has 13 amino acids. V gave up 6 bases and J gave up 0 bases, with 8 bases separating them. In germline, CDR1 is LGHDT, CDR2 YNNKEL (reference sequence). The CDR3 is CASRRDLNTEAFF. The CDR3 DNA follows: TGTGCCAGCAGAAGGGACCTGAACACTGAAGCTTTCTTT.

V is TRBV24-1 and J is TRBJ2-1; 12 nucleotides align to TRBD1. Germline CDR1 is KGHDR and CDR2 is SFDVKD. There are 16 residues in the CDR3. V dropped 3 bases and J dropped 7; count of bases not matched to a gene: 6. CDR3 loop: CATSDPGTGGPNEQFF. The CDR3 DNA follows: TGTGCCACCAGTGATCCCGGGACAGGGGGCCCGAATGAGCAGTTCTTC.

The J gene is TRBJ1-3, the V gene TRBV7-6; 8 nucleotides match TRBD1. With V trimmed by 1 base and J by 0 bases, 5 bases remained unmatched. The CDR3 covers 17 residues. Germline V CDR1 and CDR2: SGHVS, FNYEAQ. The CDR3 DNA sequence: TGTGCCAGCAGCTTAGTACAGGGGGGCCTCTCTGGAAACACCATATATTTT. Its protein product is CASSLVQGGLSGNTIYF. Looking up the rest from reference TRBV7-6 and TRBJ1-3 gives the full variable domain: GAGVSQSPRYKVTKRGQDVALRCDPISGHVSLYWYRQALGQGPEFLTYFNYEAQQDKSGLPNDRFSAERPEGSISTLTIQRTEQRDSAMYRCASSLVQGGLSGNTIYFGEGSWLTVV.

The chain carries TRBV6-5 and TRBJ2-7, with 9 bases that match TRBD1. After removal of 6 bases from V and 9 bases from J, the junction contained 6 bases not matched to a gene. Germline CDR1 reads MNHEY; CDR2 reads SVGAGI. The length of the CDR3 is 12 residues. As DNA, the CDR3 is TGTGCCAGCAGCCAGGGACAGGGAGGGCAGTACTTC. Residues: CASSQGQGGQYF.

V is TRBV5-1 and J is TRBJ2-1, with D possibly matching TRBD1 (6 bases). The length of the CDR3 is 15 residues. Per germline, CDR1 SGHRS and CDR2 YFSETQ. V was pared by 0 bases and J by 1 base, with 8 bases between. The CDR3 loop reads CASSLGQGSYNEQFF. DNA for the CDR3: TGCGCCAGCAGCTTGGGTCAGGGGTCCTACAATGAGCAGTTCTTC.

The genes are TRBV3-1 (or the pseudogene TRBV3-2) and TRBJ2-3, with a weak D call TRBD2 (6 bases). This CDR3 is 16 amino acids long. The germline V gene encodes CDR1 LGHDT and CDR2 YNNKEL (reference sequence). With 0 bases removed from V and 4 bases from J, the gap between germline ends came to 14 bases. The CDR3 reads CASSQDMGASADTQYF. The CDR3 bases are TGTGCCAGCAGCCAAGATATGGGTGCTAGCGCAGATACGCAGTATTTT.

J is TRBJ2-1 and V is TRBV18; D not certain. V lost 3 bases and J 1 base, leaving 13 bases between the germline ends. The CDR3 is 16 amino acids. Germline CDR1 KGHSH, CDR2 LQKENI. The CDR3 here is CASSPSSPESYNEQFF. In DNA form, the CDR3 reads TGTGCCAGCTCACCTTCGTCCCCGGAGTCCTACAATGAGCAGTTCTTC. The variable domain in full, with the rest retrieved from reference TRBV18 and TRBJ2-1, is NAGVMQNPRHLVRRRGQEARLRCSPMKGHSHVYWYRQLPEEGLKFMVYLQKENIIDESGMPKERFSAEFPKEGPSILRIQQVVRGDSAAYFCASSPSSPESYNEQFFGPGTRLTVL.

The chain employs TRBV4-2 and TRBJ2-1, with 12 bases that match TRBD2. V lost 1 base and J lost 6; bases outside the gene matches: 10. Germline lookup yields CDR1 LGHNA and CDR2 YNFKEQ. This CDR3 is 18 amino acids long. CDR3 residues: CASSQVGLAGGLSNEQFF. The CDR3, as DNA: TGTGCCAGCAGCCAAGTCGGGCTAGCGGGGGGGCTGAGCAATGAGCAGTTCTTC.